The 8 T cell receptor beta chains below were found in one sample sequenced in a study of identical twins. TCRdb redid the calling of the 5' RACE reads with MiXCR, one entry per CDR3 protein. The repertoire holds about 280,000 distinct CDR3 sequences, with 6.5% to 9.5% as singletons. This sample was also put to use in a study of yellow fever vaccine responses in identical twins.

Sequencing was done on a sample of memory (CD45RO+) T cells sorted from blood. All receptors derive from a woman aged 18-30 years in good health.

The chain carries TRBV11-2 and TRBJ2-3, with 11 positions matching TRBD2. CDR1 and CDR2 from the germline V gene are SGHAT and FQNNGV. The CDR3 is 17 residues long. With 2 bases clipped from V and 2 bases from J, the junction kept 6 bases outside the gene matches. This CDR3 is CASSLILAGELTDTQYF. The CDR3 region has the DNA TGTGCCAGCAGCTTAATACTAGCGGGAGAGCTCACAGATACGCAGTATTTT.

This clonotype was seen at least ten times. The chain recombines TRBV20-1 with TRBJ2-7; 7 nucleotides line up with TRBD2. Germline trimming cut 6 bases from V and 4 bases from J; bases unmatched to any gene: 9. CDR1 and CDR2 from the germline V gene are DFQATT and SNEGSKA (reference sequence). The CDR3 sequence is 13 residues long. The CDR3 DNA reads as TGCAGTGCCAAGGGGACTATCGAGTACGAGCAGTACTTC. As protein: CSAKGTIEYEQYF.

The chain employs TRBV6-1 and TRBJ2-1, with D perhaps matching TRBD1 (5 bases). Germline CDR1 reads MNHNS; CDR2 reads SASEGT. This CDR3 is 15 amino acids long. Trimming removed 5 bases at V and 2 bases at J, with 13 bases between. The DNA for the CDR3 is TGTGCCAGCAGTAGAGTAGGGGAAACCTACAATGAGCAGTTCTTC. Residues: CASSRVGETYNEQFF.

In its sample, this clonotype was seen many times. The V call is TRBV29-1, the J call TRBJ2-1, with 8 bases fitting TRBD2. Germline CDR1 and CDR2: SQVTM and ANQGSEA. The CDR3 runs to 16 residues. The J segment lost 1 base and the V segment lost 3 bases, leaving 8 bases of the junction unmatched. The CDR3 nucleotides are TGCAGCGTTGATCCCCGGGAGGGCCTTTCCTACAATGAGCAGTTCTTC. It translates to CSVDPREGLSYNEQFF.

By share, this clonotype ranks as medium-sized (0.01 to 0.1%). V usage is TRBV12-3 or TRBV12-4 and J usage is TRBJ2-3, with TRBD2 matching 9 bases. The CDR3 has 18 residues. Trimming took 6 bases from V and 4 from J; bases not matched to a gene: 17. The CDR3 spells CASSQSPIAGASPDTQYF. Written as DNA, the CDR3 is TGTGCCAGCAGCCAATCCCCCATAGCGGGGGCGAGCCCAGATACGCAGTATTTT.

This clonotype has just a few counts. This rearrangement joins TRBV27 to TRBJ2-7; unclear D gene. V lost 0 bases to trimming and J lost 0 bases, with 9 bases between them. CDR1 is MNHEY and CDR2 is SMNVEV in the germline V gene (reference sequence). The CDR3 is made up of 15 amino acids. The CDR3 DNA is TGTGCCAGCAGTTTATCGGCCAGCTACTCCTACGAGCAGTACTTC. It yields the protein CASSLSASYSYEQYF.

Written as DNA, the CDR3 is TGCGCCAGCAGTGCGGGAATCAAAAACATTCAGTACTTC. The encoded protein is CASSAGIKNIQYF. The rearrangement joins TRBV10-1 to TRBJ2-4, with D maybe TRBD2 (5 bases). In germline, CDR1 is WNHNN, CDR2 SYGVQD (reference sequence). V gave up 4 bases and J gave up 3 bases, with 7 bases separating them. The CDR3 totals 13 residues.

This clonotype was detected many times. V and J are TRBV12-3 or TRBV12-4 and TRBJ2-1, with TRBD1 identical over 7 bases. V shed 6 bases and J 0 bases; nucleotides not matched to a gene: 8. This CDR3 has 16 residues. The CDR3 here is CASSRSRGSSYNEQFF. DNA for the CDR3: TGTGCCAGCAGCCGTAGCAGGGGGAGCTCCTACAATGAGCAGTTCTTC.